This passage covers 28 T cell receptor beta chains from one sample sequenced in a study of monozygotic twins with inflammatory bowel disease. TCRdb reanalyzed the 5' RACE reads, giving one entry per CDR3 protein sequence and no DNA. This sample contains 420,000 or so distinct CDR3 sequences. Sample: blood. The receptors originated from a human donor with ulcerative colitis or Crohn's disease, or a healthy co-twin of an affected twin (not recorded which).

The J gene is TRBJ2-7, the V gene TRBV5-1; lacking DNA, the TRBD1 call made by TCRdb goes unchecked. Per germline, CDR1 SGHRS and CDR2 YFSETQ. The CDR3 totals 12 residues. This CDR3 is CASSFRGDEQYF. Supplemented by reference TRBV5-1 and TRBJ2-7, the full variable domain reads KAGVTQTPRYLIKTRGQQVTLSCSPISGHRSVSWYQQTPGQGLQFLFEYFSETQRNKGNFPGRFSGRQFSNSRSEMNVSTLELGDSALYLCASSFRGDEQYFGPGTRLTVT.

This chain uses TRBV7-3 with TRBJ2-7; the TCRdb D gene call, TRBD2, has no DNA to confirm it. This CDR3 is built from 17 residues. Germline V gives CDR1 SGHTA, CDR2 FQGTGA. CDR3 sequence: CASSLMWTSGREDEQYF.

This chain connects TRBV5-1 to TRBJ2-5. The CDR3 length is 14 residues. CDR1 is SGHRS and CDR2 is YFSETQ in the germline V gene. The CDR3 loop reads CASTYLERQETQYF.

The J gene is TRBJ2-7, the V gene TRBV7-9; TCRdb picks TRBD1, but there is no DNA to check that call. Germline V lookup: CDR1 SEHNR, CDR2 FQNEAQ (reference sequence). This CDR3 has 14 amino acids. CDR3 region: CASSSDNLTYEQYF.

The chain combines TRBV12-3 or TRBV12-4 with TRBJ1-6; checking the TCRdb D call of TRBD1 is not possible without DNA. The CDR3 has 14 residues. The chain's CDR3 is CASSDTGGHSPLHF.

J is TRBJ2-3 and V is TRBV3-1; TCRdb designates TRBD1, a call that cannot be tested without DNA. Germline V gene sequence: CDR1 LGHDT, CDR2 YNNKEL (reference sequence). The CDR3 length is 14 residues. CDR3 sequence: CASTRQESTDTQYF.

V gene TRBV20-1 combines with J gene TRBJ2-1; with no DNA, the TCRdb D assignment of TRBD1 cannot be verified. The length of the CDR3 is 14 residues. Germline V lookup: CDR1 DFQATT, CDR2 SNEGSKA (reference sequence). The chain's CDR3 is CSAFSGTGGNEQFF.

The chain recombines TRBV12-3 or TRBV12-4 with TRBJ1-1; TCRdb's D call, TRBD1, is unchecked because there is no DNA. This CDR3 spans 15 amino acids. CDR3 loop: CASSLRGYLGDEAFF.

The gene calls are TRBV7-2 and TRBJ2-5; TCRdb calls TRBD1, which cannot be checked without DNA. Germline CDR1 is SGHTA and CDR2 is FQGNSA. The CDR3 has 16 amino acids. CDR3 in amino acids: CASSSPPGSRRETQYF.

The chain carries TRBV6-1 and TRBJ2-7. Germline CDR1 is MNHNS and CDR2 is SASEGT. This CDR3 has 13 amino acids. This CDR3 is CASRSGRSYEQYF.

This chain links TRBV10-3 with TRBJ1-1. The CDR3 spans 15 residues. CDR1 is ENHRY, CDR2 SYGVKD, per germline. The chain's CDR3 is CAISESGGKYTEAFF.

The chain combines TRBV19 with TRBJ2-1. CDR1 is LNHDA, CDR2 SQIVND, per germline (reference sequence). CDR3 length equals 13 residues. CDR3: CASSTSRTAPQFF.

V usage is TRBV5-1 and J usage is TRBJ1-6; lacking DNA, the TRBD1 call made by TCRdb goes unchecked. Germline V CDR1 and CDR2: SGHRS, YFSETQ. There are 15 residues in the CDR3. The CDR3 protein is CASSLRGRDDSPLHF.

This chain connects TRBV29-1 to TRBJ2-5; TCRdb designates TRBD1, a call that cannot be tested without DNA. Germline V gives CDR1 SQVTM, CDR2 ANQGSEA. The CDR3 is 14 amino acids. This CDR3 is CSVAGGEYQETQYF.

The V and J genes are TRBV7-2 and TRBJ2-7; no DNA is available, so the TRBD2 call from TCRdb remains unchecked. This CDR3 has 15 amino acids. CDR1 is SGHTA, CDR2 FQGNSA, per germline. CDR3 loop: CASSSYSGNLYEQYF.

This chain links TRBV10-3 with TRBJ1-2. The CDR3 runs 14 residues. Germline values: CDR1 ENHRY, CDR2 SYGVKD. This chain's CDR3 is CAISESLSNYGYTF.

This chain uses TRBV7-2 with TRBJ2-1; TCRdb names TRBD2, which stays unverified in the absence of DNA. CDR1 SGHTA and CDR2 FQGNSA come from the germline V gene. The CDR3 covers 15 residues. The CDR3 region is CASSLKLAGGAEQFF.

The chain joins TRBV6-2 or TRBV6-3 to TRBJ2-2. The CDR3 contains 13 residues. Germline V lookup: CDR1 MNHEY, CDR2 SVGEGT. The CDR3 loop is CASTRRNTGELFF.

The chain has TRBV12-3 or TRBV12-4 and TRBJ1-5; TCRdb names TRBD1, which stays unverified in the absence of DNA. CDR3 length: 16 residues. CDR3: CASSSDRGLLDQPQHF.

The V gene is TRBV5-1, the J gene TRBJ2-5; the D gene TCRdb calls, TRBD1, cannot be checked with no DNA. Germline CDR1 reads SGHRS; CDR2 reads YFSETQ. The CDR3 is 16 residues long. CDR3 sequence reads: CASSLDGTKYQETQYF.

The rearrangement joins TRBV15 to TRBJ2-5; no DNA is available, so the TRBD2 call from TCRdb remains unchecked. This CDR3 has 15 residues. From germline, CDR1 is LNHNV and CDR2 YYDKDF (reference sequence). This CDR3 reads CATSRDSGNLETQYF.

The J gene is TRBJ2-7, the V gene TRBV7-2. Germline CDR1 and CDR2: SGHTA and FQGNSA. There are 12 residues in the CDR3. The CDR3: CASSSTSYEQYF.

The V call is TRBV5-1, the J call TRBJ1-5. CDR1 and CDR2 from the germline V gene are SGHRS and YFSETQ. The CDR3 covers 15 residues. The CDR3 region is CASSLVPASNQPQHF.

V is TRBV18 and J is TRBJ2-1; TCRdb selects TRBD1, and the lack of DNA leaves this call unchecked. There are 14 residues in the CDR3. CDR1 and CDR2 from the germline V gene are KGHSH and LQKENI. CDR3 sequence reads: CASSPPDRYNEQFF.

This chain's CDR3 is CASSQLGLAGVEQYF. This chain uses TRBV7-2 with TRBJ2-7; without DNA, the TCRdb call of TRBD2 cannot be checked. The CDR3 spans 15 residues. Germline lookup yields CDR1 SGHTA and CDR2 FQGNSA.

The V gene is TRBV4-1, the J gene TRBJ2-6; the D call of TRBD1 rests on TCRdb alone, since no DNA is present to check it. From germline, CDR1 is MGHRA and CDR2 YSYEKL. The CDR3 loop spans 21 amino acids. The CDR3 here is CASSQAGLTGGPISGANVLTF.

This chain uses TRBV14 with TRBJ2-7; TCRdb reports TRBD1, a call that lacks DNA to check it against. The CDR3 consists of 13 residues. The V gene's germline CDR1 is SGHDN and CDR2 FVKESK. The CDR3 loop is CASTSGRASEQYF.

This sequence joins TRBV6-1 and TRBJ2-7; TCRdb returns TRBD1, unconfirmable since there is no DNA. The CDR3 spans 16 residues. Germline-derived CDR1 and CDR2 are MNHNS and SASEGT. CDR3 protein: CASRPPRGQGSYEQYF.